This TCR beta chain was recovered during a study of blood T cell repertoires in COVID-19. In the study's own analysis: It was from reference gene primer amplification that nucleated cell counts were estimated. Sequencing was performed with immunoSEQ multiplex PCR; in TCRdb, only in-frame clones are kept and a portion is missing. The DNA was the basis for D and trimming; V, J and clone size are from that table. Of some 35,000 clones in the sample, about 88% were seen once. The CDR3 length is 15 residues. The V gene's germline CDR1 is KGHSH and CDR2 LQKENI. V lost 1 base to trimming and J lost 2 bases; unmatched junction nucleotides: 4. This clone appeared a few times.

The chain combines TRBV18 with TRBJ2-7; 8 positions match TRBD1. Sequencing used peripheral blood. This TCR came from a man in his 70s with active COVID-19. CDR3 sequence (DNA): TGTGCCAGCTCACCACGGGACAGGAGGACCTACGAGCAGTACTTC. Translated, it gives CASSPRDRRTYEQYF. Complete variable domain (other parts from reference TRBV18 and TRBJ2-7): NAGVMQNPRHLVRRRGQEARLRCSPMKGHSHVYWYRQLPEEGLKFMVYLQKENIIDESGMPKERFSAEFPKEGPSILRIQQVVRGDSAAYFCASSPRDRRTYEQYFGPGTRLTVT.